The entry below gives a single T cell receptor beta chain sequence along with its context. Its antigen is as yet unknown. The entry originates in a study of a mutant IDH1 vaccine in newly diagnosed glioma. The time point was: week 35, safety follow-up. The study gave 300 ug of mutant IDH1 20-mer peptide per vaccine dose, with topical imiquimod. Sequenced by immunoSEQ multiplex PCR; TCRdb stores in-frame clones only, minus some. The table lists some 60,000 clones, around 85% of them singletons. This TCR derives from a man aged 35-49 years with glioma. The specimen was PBMCs, collected from a glioma patient whose treatment included an IDH1 peptide vaccine.

The DNA for the CDR3 is TGCGCCAGCAGAATGGGACTAGCGGGGAACTCCTACGAGCAGTACTTC. Translating gives CASRMGLAGNSYEQYF. The chain employs TRBV5-1 and TRBJ2-7, with 13 nucleotides matching TRBD2. This CDR3 spans 16 amino acids. Trimming took 5 bases from V and 0 from J; bases not matched to a gene: 5. Per germline, CDR1 SGHRS and CDR2 YFSETQ.